This passage covers 15 T cell receptor beta chains from one sample sequenced in a study of T cell changes during pregnancy in multiple sclerosis. Clones were read by immunoSEQ multiplex PCR, and TCRdb kept only the in-frame ones, dropping some. Of about 13,000 clones listed, around 90% are singletons. Sample: CD8+ T cells from peripheral blood mononuclear cells, taken after pregnancy. Every receptor here comes from a female donor in good health, enrolled as a control in a pregnancy study.

This clone has only one observation. The rearrangement links TRBV7-8 to TRBJ2-7; a possible D gene is TRBD2 (5 bases). The germline CDR1 and CDR2 sequences are SGHVS and FQNEAQ. The V end was cut by 5 bases, the J end by 0 bases, with 11 bases between. The length of the CDR3 is 14 residues. This CDR3 is CASSPASISYEQYF. CDR3 nucleotide sequence: TGTGCCAGCAGCCCGGCTAGCATCTCCTACGAGCAGTACTTC. Using reference TRBV7-8 and TRBJ2-7 for the parts outside the CDR3, the full variable domain is GAGVSQSPRYKVAKRGQDVALRCDPISGHVSLFWYQQALGQGPEFLTYFQNEAQLDKSGLPSDRFFAERPEGSVSTLKIQRTQQEDSAVYLCASSPASISYEQYFGPGTRLTVT.

The chain employs TRBV6-1 and TRBJ1-2, with 9 positions matching TRBD1. The junction had 5 bases not matched to a gene; V was cut back by 4 bases and J by 2 bases. CDR3 length: 15 amino acids. Germline V CDR1 and CDR2: MNHNS, SASEGT. The CDR3 here is CASSATGGFNYGYTF. The DNA of the CDR3 is TGTGCCAGCAGTGCCACAGGGGGCTTCAACTATGGCTACACCTTC.

The rearrangement uses TRBV28 and TRBJ1-6, with 7 bases lining up with TRBD1. CDR1 MDHEN and CDR2 SYDVKM come from the germline V gene. The length of the CDR3 is 13 residues. Losses at the gene ends were 6 bases for V and 14 bases for J; bases not matched to a gene: 10. This CDR3 is CASSSRTGSSLHF. As DNA, the CDR3 is TGTGCCAGCAGCTCCCGGACAGGCTCTTCCCTCCACTTT.

The chain combines TRBV27 with TRBJ2-7; possibly TRBD1 for D (5 bases). The V gene lost 8 bases and the J gene lost 0 bases, with 14 bases spanning the gap. Per the germline V gene, CDR1 is MNHEY and CDR2 is SMNVEV (reference sequence). The length of the CDR3 is 14 residues. This CDR3 reads CASSFSDSSYEQYF. CDR3 DNA: TGTGCCAGCTCCTTTTCCGACAGCTCCTACGAGCAGTACTTC.

This chain connects TRBV6-1 to TRBJ2-2, with 9 positions matching TRBD2. Germline V gene lookup returns CDR1 MNHNS and CDR2 SASEGT. With 4 bases clipped from V and 1 base from J, the junction kept 4 bases outside the gene matches. The CDR3 totals 16 residues. The CDR3 here is CASSALRGGNTGELFF. The CDR3 DNA follows: TGTGCCAGCAGTGCCTTGCGGGGGGGGAACACCGGGGAGCTGTTTTTT.

The CDR3 nucleotides read TGTGCCAGCAGCTTAGGGGGACATAGCAATCAGCCCCAGCATTTT. Its protein is CASSLGGHSNQPQHF. J is TRBJ1-5 and V is TRBV7-8, with D maybe TRBD1 (6 bases). V lost 1 base and J 0 bases, leaving 7 bases between the germline ends. Germline V gene sequence: CDR1 SGHVS, CDR2 FQNEAQ. The CDR3 loop spans 15 amino acids.

The rearrangement joins TRBV18 to TRBJ1-2; D might be TRBD1 (6 bases). The germline V and J ends were trimmed by 3 bases and 7 bases, with 21 bases remaining between them. This CDR3 spans 16 amino acids. Per the germline V gene, CDR1 is KGHSH and CDR2 is LQKENI. DNA for the CDR3: TGTGCCAGCTCACCCGACGGACAGATATGGATAAGTGGCTACACCTTC. Its translation: CASSPDGQIWISGYTF. Complete variable domain (other parts from reference TRBV18 and TRBJ1-2): NAGVMQNPRHLVRRRGQEARLRCSPMKGHSHVYWYRQLPEEGLKFMVYLQKENIIDESGMPKERFSAEFPKEGPSILRIQQVVRGDSAAYFCASSPDGQIWISGYTFGSGTRLTVV.

V gene TRBV19 combines with J gene TRBJ1-1; 8 bases map to TRBD1. V shed 7 bases, J shed 6 bases, and the junction held 13 bases outside the gene matches. Per germline, CDR1 LNHDA and CDR2 SQIVND (reference sequence). CDR3 size: 15 residues. Here the CDR3 reads CASTPLQGARSEAFF. CDR3 DNA: TGTGCCAGTACCCCCCTGCAGGGGGCGCGTTCTGAAGCTTTCTTT.

This chain joins TRBV6-1 and TRBJ1-5; no clear D. CDR1 is MNHNS, CDR2 SASEGT, per germline. Trimming stripped 3 bases from V and 6 bases from J, with 9 bases between. The CDR3 consists of 13 residues. The CDR3 bases are TGTGCCAGCAGTGAGGTGAGGCGTCAGCCCCAGCATTTT. The encoded protein is CASSEVRRQPQHF.

The gene calls are TRBV4-2 and TRBJ2-3, with 9 bases identical to TRBD2. Germline lookup yields CDR1 LGHNA and CDR2 YNFKEQ. The CDR3 totals 17 residues. Losses at the gene ends were 4 bases for V and 2 bases for J; bases not matched to a gene: 10. CDR3 in amino acids: CASSPRESGGHTDTQYF. CDR3 DNA: TGTGCCAGCAGCCCACGGGAGAGCGGGGGGCACACAGATACGCAGTATTTT.

The chain couples TRBV28 to TRBJ2-2; no clear D. Trimming took 3 bases from V and 5 from J, leaving 10 bases between them. The CDR3 runs to 14 residues. The germline V gene encodes CDR1 MDHEN and CDR2 SYDVKM. The CDR3 is CASSFEVWTGELFF. For the CDR3, the DNA is TGTGCCAGCAGTTTTGAGGTTTGGACCGGGGAGCTGTTTTTT.

The chain links TRBV5-1 to TRBJ2-3; maybe TRBD2 (6 bases). V was cut by 5 bases and J by 2 bases, with 15 bases left in between. The CDR3 length is 15 residues. Germline CDR1 is SGHRS and CDR2 is YFSETQ. CDR3 bases: TGCGCCAGCAGTTCCGGGCTAGCGTACACAGATACGCAGTATTTT. Its protein product is CASSSGLAYTDTQYF.

This clone came up once. In DNA form, the CDR3 reads TGTGCCAGCAGCACAGCGGGAGGCTCCTACGAGCAGTACTTC. Translated: CASSTAGGSYEQYF. This chain joins TRBV27 and TRBJ2-7; 9 bases fit TRBD2. CDR3 length: 14 amino acids. V shed 6 bases, J shed 0 bases, and the junction held 3 bases outside the gene matches. Germline loops: CDR1 MNHEY, CDR2 SMNVEV (reference sequence).

The CDR3 region is CASSVGSGVTEAFF. Here the CDR3 DNA reads TGTGCCAGCAGCGTAGGATCAGGGGTGACTGAAGCTTTCTTT. This chain joins TRBV9 and TRBJ1-1; D possibly corresponds to TRBD1 (6 bases). V shed 0 bases and J shed 5 bases, with 11 bases lying between them. Germline CDR1 and CDR2: SGDLS and YYNGEE. The CDR3 spans 14 residues.

This chain links TRBV7-6 with TRBJ1-5; TRBD1 agrees at 10 bases. The CDR3 spans 16 residues. The germline CDR1 and CDR2 sequences are SGHVS and FNYEAQ. With 5 bases clipped from V and 1 base from J, the junction kept 5 bases outside the gene matches. The CDR3 DNA sequence: TGTGCCAGCAGCCCGGGGACAGGGGAAAGCAATCAGCCCCAGCATTTT. It is translated as CASSPGTGESNQPQHF.